This TCR beta chain came from a study of blood T cells in healthy people across ages. Whole-study context: With template switching, about one barcoded beta molecule was captured per two T cells. Study-level findings and limits: Reliance upon unsorted PBMCs precluded definitive naive versus antigen-experienced comparison.

On this clonotype: Its cognate antigen is unknown.

This CDR3 region has 19 residues. The junction had 8 bases not matched to a gene; V was cut back by 2 bases and J by 4 bases. Germline assignment: CDR1 WNHNN and CDR2 SYGVQD (reference sequence). Next came a second PCR, run for about 7 to 12 cycles, which used a sample-barcoded 5' primer along with a J-beta primer mix. TCRdb recomputed calls from the 5' RACE reads with MiXCR, one row per CDR3 protein. The sample includes fewer than 2,000,000 distinct CDR3 sequences, roughly 30% of them seen just once. The material sequenced was blood. This chain links TRBV10-1 with TRBJ2-1, with TRBD2 matching 16 bases. This TCR was sampled from a woman aged 25-40 years in good health. The DNA for the CDR3 is TGCGCCAGCAGTGAGGGGCCCGGGACTAGCGGGGGGGAGTACAATGAGCAGTTCTTC. Translation: CASSEGPGTSGGEYNEQFF.